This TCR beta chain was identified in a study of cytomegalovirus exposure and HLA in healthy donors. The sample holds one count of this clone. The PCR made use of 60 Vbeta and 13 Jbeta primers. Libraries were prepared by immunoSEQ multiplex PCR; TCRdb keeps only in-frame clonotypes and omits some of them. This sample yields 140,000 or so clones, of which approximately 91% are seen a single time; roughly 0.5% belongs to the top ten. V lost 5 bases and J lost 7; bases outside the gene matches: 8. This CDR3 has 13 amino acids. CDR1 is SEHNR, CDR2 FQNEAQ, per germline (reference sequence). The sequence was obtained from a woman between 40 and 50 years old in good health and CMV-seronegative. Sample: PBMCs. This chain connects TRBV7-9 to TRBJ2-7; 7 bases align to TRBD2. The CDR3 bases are TGTGCCAGCAGCCCCGGTAGGGGAGGGGAGCAGTACTTC. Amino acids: CASSPGRGGEQYF. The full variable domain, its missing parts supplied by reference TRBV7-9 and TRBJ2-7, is DTGVSQNPRHKITKRGQNVTFRCDPISEHNRLYWYRQTLGQGPEFLTYFQNEAQLEKSRLLSDRFSAERPKGSFSTLEIQRTEQGDSAMYLCASSPGRGGEQYFGPGTRLTVT.